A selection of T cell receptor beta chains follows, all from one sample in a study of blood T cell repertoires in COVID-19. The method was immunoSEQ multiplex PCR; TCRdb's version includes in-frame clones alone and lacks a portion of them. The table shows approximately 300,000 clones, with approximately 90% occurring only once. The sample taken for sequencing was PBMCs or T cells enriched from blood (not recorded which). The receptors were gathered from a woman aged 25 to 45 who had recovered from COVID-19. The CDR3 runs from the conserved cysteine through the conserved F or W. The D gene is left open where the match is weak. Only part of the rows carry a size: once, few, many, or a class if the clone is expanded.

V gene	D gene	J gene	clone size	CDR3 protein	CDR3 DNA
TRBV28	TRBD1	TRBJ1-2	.	CASSRNTRGRTSYGYTF	TGTGCCAGCAGCCGGAATACCAGGGGGCGGACCAGCTATGGCTACACCTTC
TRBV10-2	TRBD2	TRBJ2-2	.	CASRSPGLAGLYPTGELFF	TGCGCCAGCAGATCACCGGGACTAGCGGGGCTTTATCCCACCGGGGAGCTGTTTTTT
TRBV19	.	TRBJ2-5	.	CASSNGQLLGETQYF	TGTGCCAGTAGTAATGGACAGCTCTTGGGAGAGACCCAGTACTTC
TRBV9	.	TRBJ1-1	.	CASSPMTGHTEAFF	TGTGCCAGCAGCCCCATGACAGGACACACTGAAGCTTTCTTT
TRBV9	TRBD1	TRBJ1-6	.	CASSVGGQRNSPLHF	TGTGCCAGCAGCGTCGGGGGACAGAGAAATTCACCCCTCCACTTT
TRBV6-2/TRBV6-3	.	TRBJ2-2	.	CASSYRTGELFF	TGTGCCAGCAGTTACCGGACCGGGGAGCTGTTTTTT
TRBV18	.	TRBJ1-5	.	CASSPRAGFDNQPQHF	TGTGCCAGCTCACCACGGGCAGGGTTTGACAATCAGCCCCAGCATTTT
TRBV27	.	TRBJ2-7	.	CASSGSYEQYF	TGTGCCAGCAGTGGCAGCTACGAGCAGTACTTC
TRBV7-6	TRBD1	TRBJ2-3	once	CASSLALGTGVDTQYF	TGTGCCAGCAGCTTAGCGCTGGGGACAGGGGTGGATACGCAGTATTTT
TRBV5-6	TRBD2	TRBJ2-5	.	CASSLRGLAGGQETQYF	TGTGCCAGCAGCTTGCGGGGACTAGCGGGGGGGCAAGAGACCCAGTACTTC
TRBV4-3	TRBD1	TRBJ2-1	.	CASSQDSRQGAYNEQFF	TGCGCCAGCAGCCAAGATAGCAGACAGGGGGCCTACAATGAGCAGTTCTTC
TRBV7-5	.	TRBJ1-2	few	CAQSETGGDYGYTF	TGTGCCCAGAGTGAGACAGGGGGCGACTATGGCTACACCTTC
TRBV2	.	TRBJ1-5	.	CASNRQNQPQHF	TGTGCCAGCAACCGACAGAATCAGCCCCAGCATTTT
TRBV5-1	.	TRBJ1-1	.	CASSPGRPGGTEAFF	TGCGCCAGCAGCCCTGGCCGTCCGGGGGGCACTGAAGCTTTCTTT
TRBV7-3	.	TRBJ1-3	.	CASSPGYSGNTIYF	TGTGCCAGCAGCCCGGGGTACTCTGGAAACACCATATATTTT
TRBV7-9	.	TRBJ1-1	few	CASSPEAVNTEAFF	TGTGCCAGCAGCCCCGAGGCAGTGAACACTGAAGCTTTCTTT
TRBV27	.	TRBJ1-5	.	CATRQGNQPQHF	TGTGCCACCCGACAGGGCAATCAGCCCCAGCATTTT
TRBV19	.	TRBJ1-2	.	CASSMSVLANYGYTF	TGTGCCAGTAGTATGTCAGTCCTAGCTAACTATGGCTACACCTTC
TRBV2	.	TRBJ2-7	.	CASSYDSVSSYEQYF	TGTGCCAGCAGTTACGACAGCGTGAGCTCCTACGAGCAGTACTTC
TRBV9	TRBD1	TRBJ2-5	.	CASSVRDREQETQYF	TGTGCCAGCAGCGTACGAGACAGGGAGCAGGAGACCCAGTACTTC
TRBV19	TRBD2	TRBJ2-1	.	CASSASGGPNEQFF	TGTGCCAGTAGTGCTAGCGGGGGTCCCAATGAGCAGTTCTTC
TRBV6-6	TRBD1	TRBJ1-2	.	CASGQGQGTYGYTF	TGTGCCAGCGGACAGGGACAGGGGACCTATGGCTACACCTTC
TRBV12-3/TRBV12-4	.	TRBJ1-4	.	CASSFQGWKLFF	TGTGCCAGCAGTTTCCAGGGTTGGAAACTGTTTTTT
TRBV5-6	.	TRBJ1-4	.	CASSLRAGVPEKLFF	TGTGCCAGCAGCTTGCGGGCAGGGGTCCCCGAAAAACTGTTTTTT
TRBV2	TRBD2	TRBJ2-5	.	CASSRTSGGRETQYF	TGTGCCAGCAGCAGGACTAGCGGGGGGAGGGAGACCCAGTACTTC
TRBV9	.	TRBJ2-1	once	CASSPRTEYNEQFF	TGTGCCAGCAGCCCGAGGACTGAATACAATGAGCAGTTCTTC
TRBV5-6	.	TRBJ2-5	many	CASTLVMGQLGETQYF	TGTGCCAGCACCCTCGTGATGGGGCAGCTAGGGGAGACCCAGTACTTC
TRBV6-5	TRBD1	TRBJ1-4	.	CASSFRTGGANEKLFF	TGTGCCAGCAGTTTTCGAACAGGGGGAGCTAATGAAAAACTGTTTTTT
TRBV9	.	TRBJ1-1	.	CASSPGGYLNTEAFF	TGTGCCAGCAGCCCAGGAGGGTATCTGAACACTGAAGCTTTCTTT
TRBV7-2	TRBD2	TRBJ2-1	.	CASSFTGGGGYEQFF	TGTGCCAGCAGCTTTACTGGCGGGGGGGGTTATGAGCAGTTCTTC
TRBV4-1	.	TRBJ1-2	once	CASSQGSVETGGYTF	TGCGCCAGCAGCCAGGGCTCGGTAGAAACAGGGGGCTACACCTTC
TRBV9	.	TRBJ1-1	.	CASSVVSGISEAFF	TGTGCCAGCAGCGTAGTTTCCGGGATCTCTGAAGCTTTCTTT
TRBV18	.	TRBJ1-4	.	CASSPVRNEKLFF	TGTGCCAGCTCACCAGTCAGGAATGAAAAACTGTTTTTT
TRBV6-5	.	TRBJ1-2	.	CATTGGDYGYTF	TGTGCCACCACCGGCGGAGACTATGGCTACACCTTC
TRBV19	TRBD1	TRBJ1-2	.	CASSAEGTGNGPYGYTF	TGTGCCAGTAGTGCCGAGGGGACAGGGAATGGGCCTTATGGCTACACCTTC
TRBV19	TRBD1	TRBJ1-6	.	CASRLAMTGSAPLHF	TGTGCCAGTAGACTTGCGATGACAGGGTCGGCACCCCTCCACTTT
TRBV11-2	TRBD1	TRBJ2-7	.	CASRQGGQKLSGQYF	TGTGCCAGCAGACAGGGGGGCCAGAAACTTTCAGGGCAGTACTTC
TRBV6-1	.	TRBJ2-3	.	CASSEAGRGSTDTQYF	TGTGCCAGCAGTGAAGCGGGGCGGGGTAGCACAGATACGCAGTATTTT
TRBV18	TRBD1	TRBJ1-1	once	CASSPPLTGQGTEAFF	TGTGCCAGCTCACCACCGTTAACCGGACAGGGAACTGAAGCTTTCTTT
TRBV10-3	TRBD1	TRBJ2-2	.	CASNQGAPTGELFF	TGTGCCAGTAATCAGGGGGCGCCCACCGGGGAGCTGTTTTTT
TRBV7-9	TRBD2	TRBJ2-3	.	CASSLVLAGSTDTQYF	TGTGCCAGCAGCTTAGTACTAGCGGGGAGCACAGATACGCAGTATTTT